Listed here is a single T cell receptor beta chain. Its antigen is not identified. This table comes from immunoSEQ multiplex PCR, and its TCRdb copy is limited to in-frame clones, with some not included. The table includes about 55,000 clones, roughly 80% detected once. This sample was taken from a study of OX40 agonist ivuxolimab in advanced cancers. Study information: Patients were given ivuxolimab, an antibody that agonizes OX40 (CD134). Patients assigned to dose escalation were diagnosed with hepatocellular carcinoma, melanoma, renal cell or head and neck cancer. Study-wide results and caveats: Some of the nonresponding patients also showed low levels of normalized T-cell clonal expansion.

The V end lost 1 base, the J end lost 6 bases, and 15 bases lay between the germline ends. The CDR3 has 15 residues. Germline V gene lookup returns CDR1 MGHRA and CDR2 YSYEKL. The gene calls are TRBV4-1 and TRBJ1-1; D not certain. This clonotype originated in an adult with an advanced solid tumor such as melanoma, head and neck, liver or kidney cancer. The sample was CD4+ or CD8+ T cells sorted from blood, taken in a trial of the OX40 agonist ivuxolimab. The DNA for the CDR3 is TGCGCCAGCAGCCAAGGGTTAGGAGGTGGCCCTGAAGCTTTCTTT. Translated, it gives CASSQGLGGGPEAFF.